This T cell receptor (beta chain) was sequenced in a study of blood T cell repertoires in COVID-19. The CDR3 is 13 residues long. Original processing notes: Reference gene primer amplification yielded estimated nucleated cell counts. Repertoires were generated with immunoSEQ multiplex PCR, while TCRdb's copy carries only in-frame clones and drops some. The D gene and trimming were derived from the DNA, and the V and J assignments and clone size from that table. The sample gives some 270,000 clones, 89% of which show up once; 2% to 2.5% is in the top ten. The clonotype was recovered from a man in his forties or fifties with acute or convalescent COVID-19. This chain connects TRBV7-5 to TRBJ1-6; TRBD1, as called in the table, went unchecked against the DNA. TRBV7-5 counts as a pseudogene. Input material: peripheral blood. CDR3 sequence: CARSGTGGEPLHF. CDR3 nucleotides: TGTGCCAGAAGCGGGACAGGCGGGGAACCCCTCCACTTT.